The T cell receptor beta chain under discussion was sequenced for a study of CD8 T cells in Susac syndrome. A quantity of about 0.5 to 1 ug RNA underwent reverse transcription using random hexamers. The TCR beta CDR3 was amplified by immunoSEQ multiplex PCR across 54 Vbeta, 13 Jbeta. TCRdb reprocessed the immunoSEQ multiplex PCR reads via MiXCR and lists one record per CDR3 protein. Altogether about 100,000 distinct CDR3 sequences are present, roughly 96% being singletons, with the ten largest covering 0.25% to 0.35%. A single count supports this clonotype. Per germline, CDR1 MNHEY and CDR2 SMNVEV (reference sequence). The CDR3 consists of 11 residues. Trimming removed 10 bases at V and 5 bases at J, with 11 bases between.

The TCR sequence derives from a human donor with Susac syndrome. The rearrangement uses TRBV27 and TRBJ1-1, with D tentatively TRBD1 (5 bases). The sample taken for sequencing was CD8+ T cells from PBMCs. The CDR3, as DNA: TGTGCCACCTGGACATCTACTGAAGCTTTCTTT. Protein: CATWTSTEAFF.